The 23 T cell receptor beta chains below were found in one sample sequenced in a study of prognosis after radiotherapy for stage I lung cancer. The authors amplified TCR beta CDR3 from genomic DNA using two-round multiplex PCR. Gene-specific primers for each TRBV and TRBJ gene drove first-round PCR. A single record per CDR3 protein comes from TCRdb applying MiXCR to the multiplex PCR reads. The table lists under 20,000 distinct CDR3 sequences, about 44% of them singletons. The sequenced sample was PBMCs, obtained before or after stereotactic body radiation therapy (not recorded which). The receptor set was obtained from a donor older than 45 with non-small cell lung cancer.

Notes on this clonotype: A far more abundant clone sits one base away, making this likely a read error. This chain links TRBV6-4 with TRBJ2-2; no definite D call. Trimming stripped 5 bases from V and 3 bases from J, with 7 bases between. Looked up from germline, CDR1 is MRHNA and CDR2 is SNTAGT. The CDR3 totals 13 residues. The CDR3, as DNA: TGTGCCAGCAGTACAGAATACACCGGGGAGCTGTTTTTT. This codes for CASSTEYTGELFF.

This clonotype was seen a few times. CDR3 coding DNA: TGTGCCAGCAGCCCCCGAGGTGTCGGGACTAGCACAGATACGCAGTATTTT. It yields the protein CASSPRGVGTSTDTQYF. This rearrangement joins TRBV3-1 to TRBJ2-3; tentative D call: TRBD2 (6 bases). CDR1 and CDR2 from the germline V gene are LGHDT and YNNKEL (reference sequence). CDR3 length: 17 amino acids. Trimming left V 4 bases short and J 0 bases short, with 17 bases between.

As regards this clonotype: Just one base apart from a much larger clone, this may be a read error. CDR3 region: CSARGLAVYEQYF. In DNA, the CDR3 is TGCAGTGCTAGAGGACTAGCGGTCTACGAGCAGTACTTC. The chain joins TRBV20-1 to TRBJ2-7; 9 nucleotides agree with TRBD2. Germline CDR1 DFQATT, CDR2 SNEGSKA (reference sequence). The CDR3 totals 13 residues. V lost 1 base to trimming and J lost 3 bases; unmatched junction nucleotides: 1.

This clonotype was counted many times. Here the CDR3 DNA reads TGCAGCGTTGTACTGGGGGCGAACACTGAAGCTTTCTTT. The encoded protein is CSVVLGANTEAFF. The chain employs TRBV29-1 and TRBJ1-1; D perhaps matches TRBD1 (6 bases). Germline-derived CDR1 and CDR2 are SQVTM and ANQGSEA. This CDR3 is built from 13 residues. V was shortened by 4 bases and J by 1 base, with 10 bases between the two germline ends.

There are many counts of this clonotype. The V and J genes are TRBV9 and TRBJ2-1; D call uncertain. The CDR3 extends over 16 amino acids. Germline assignment: CDR1 SGDLS and CDR2 YYNGEE. The V gene lost 4 bases and the J gene lost 5 bases, with 19 bases spanning the gap. CDR3: CASSSYLGGDHNEQFF. The CDR3 coding sequence is TGTGCCAGCAGCTCCTACCTAGGTGGAGACCACAATGAGCAGTTCTTC. Full variable domain (remainder filled in from reference TRBV9 and TRBJ2-1): DSGVTQTPKHLITATGQRVTLRCSPRSGDLSVYWYQQSLDQGLQFLIQYYNGEERAKGNILERFSAQQFPDLHSELNLSSLELGDSALYFCASSSYLGGDHNEQFFGPGTRLTVL.

In this sample, this clonotype turned up many times. The chain joins TRBV28 to TRBJ2-2, with 7 bases lining up with TRBD1. V lost 7 bases, J lost 3 bases, and 8 bases stayed unmatched. The CDR3 is 15 amino acids. Per germline, CDR1 MDHEN and CDR2 SYDVKM. CDR3 sequence: CASKKTGLHTGELFF. In DNA, the CDR3 is TGTGCCAGCAAGAAGACAGGGTTGCACACCGGGGAGCTGTTTTTT.

This clonotype was seen a handful of times. V is TRBV3-1 and J is TRBJ1-1; TRBD1 might be the D (6 bases). The CDR3 runs to 14 residues. The germline V gene has CDR1 LGHDT and CDR2 YNNKEL (reference sequence). The germline V and J ends were trimmed by 6 bases and 2 bases, with 13 bases remaining between them. This CDR3 reads CASSLEQGNTEAFF. CDR3 coding DNA: TGTGCCAGCAGTCTGGAACAGGGAAACACTGAAGCTTTCTTT.

By share of the sample, this clonotype is medium-sized (0.01 to 0.1%). The chain is built from TRBV11-2 and TRBJ2-2, with TRBD1 as a possible D gene (6 bases). The CDR3 consists of 17 residues. Trimming removed 3 bases at V and 2 bases at J, with 16 bases between. Germline V gene lookup returns CDR1 SGHAT and CDR2 FQNNGV. The CDR3: CASSFGPQGRNTGELFF. The CDR3 DNA reads TGTGCCAGCAGCTTTGGCCCACAGGGCCGAAACACCGGGGAGCTGTTTTTT.

Worth noting for this clonotype: The limits of the CDR3 on the DNA are not certain, so only TCRdb's listed CDR3 is given. The gene calls are TRBV11-2 and TRBJ2-6. Including both end residues, the CDR3 is 15 amino acids long. Germline V gene data show CDR1 as SGHAT and CDR2 as FQNNGV. CDR3 protein: CASSLVGLGANVFTF.

A word on this clonotype: A much larger clone lies a single base off, so this may be a read error. The CDR3 ends on some other residue instead of the conserved phenylalanine or tryptophan, so this is likely a read error. The chain has TRBV6-5 and TRBJ2-7; D remains ambiguous. The CDR3 loop spans 14 amino acids. The germline V gene encodes CDR1 MNHEY and CDR2 SVGAGI. The V end was cut by 2 bases, the J end by 7 bases, with 15 bases between. CDR3 amino acids: CASSYTSTLSEQYL. The CDR3 region has the DNA TGTGCCAGCAGTTACACTTCGACGTTGAGTGAGCAGTACTTA.

The chain uses TRBV28 and TRBJ2-5, with 9 bases lining up with TRBD1. This CDR3 contains 15 residues. Germline trimming cut 6 bases from V and 2 bases from J; bases unmatched to any gene: 7. Germline assignment: CDR1 MDHEN and CDR2 SYDVKM. This CDR3 is CASRLPTGGQETQYF. The CDR3 DNA reads as TGTGCCAGCAGATTACCGACAGGGGGTCAAGAGACCCAGTACTTC.

This clonotype occurred many times. This chain links TRBV3-1 with TRBJ2-3; D remains unclear. CDR1 and CDR2 from the germline V gene are LGHDT and YNNKEL (reference sequence). The ends were cut back, 1 base at V and 10 bases at J, with 15 bases in the middle. CDR3 size: 14 residues. The CDR3 is CASSQAAGSRAQYF. The CDR3 nucleotides are TGTGCCAGCAGCCAAGCCGCAGGTTCCCGCGCGCAGTATTTT.

This clonotype was detected ten times or more. The rearrangement joins TRBV6-1 to TRBJ2-3; 10 nucleotides line up with TRBD1. V shed 6 bases and J 2 bases; nucleotides not matched to a gene: 5. The germline CDR1 and CDR2 sequences are MNHNS and SASEGT. CDR3 size: 15 residues. The chain's CDR3 is CASSPGQGYTDTQYF. CDR3 DNA: TGTGCCAGCAGCCCGGGACAGGGGTACACAGATACGCAGTATTTT.

Here the CDR3 reads CASSYSGPASGGGYTF. Written as DNA, the CDR3 is TGTGCCAGCAGTTACAGTGGTCCCGCCAGTGGTGGAGGCTACACCTTC. The J gene is TRBJ1-2, the V gene TRBV6-5; D gene ambiguous. From germline, CDR1 is MNHEY and CDR2 SVGAGI. The CDR3 has 16 residues. The V end was cut by 2 bases, the J end by 8 bases, with 21 bases between.

This clonotype came up many times. The V and J genes are TRBV14 and TRBJ2-3; no clear D gene. CDR1 is SGHDN, CDR2 FVKESK, per germline. Deletions cut 0 bases from V and 2 bases from J, with 9 bases between. CDR3 length equals 15 residues. The CDR3 sequence: CASSQDWVDTDTQYF. The CDR3 DNA reads TGTGCCAGCAGCCAAGATTGGGTAGACACAGATACGCAGTATTTT.

This clonotype was detected many times. J is TRBJ2-1 and V is TRBV27; either TRBD1 or TRBD2 may fit D (5 bases each). V lost 7 bases, J lost 14 bases, and 21 bases lay in between. This CDR3 is 13 amino acids long. From germline, CDR1 is MNHEY and CDR2 SMNVEV (reference sequence). The CDR3 region has the DNA TGTGCCAGCACTCGCCGTGGGACGGATAAAGAGTTCTTC. This encodes CASTRRGTDKEFF.

This clonotype was seen many times. The chain has TRBV5-4 and TRBJ1-2, with 7 positions matching TRBD1. Trimming at V came to 9 bases and at J to 6 bases, leaving 11 bases not matched to a gene. The CDR3 totals 13 residues. Germline CDR1 reads SGHNT; CDR2 reads YYREEE (reference sequence). This CDR3 is CATATGQTDGYTF. DNA of the CDR3: TGTGCCACCGCTACGGGACAGACTGATGGCTACACCTTC.

This clonotype came up many times. The chain carries TRBV6-5 and TRBJ2-1; 8 bases line up with TRBD2. V dropped 3 bases and J dropped 4; count of bases not matched to a gene: 2. The length of the CDR3 is 14 residues. Germline values: CDR1 MNHEY, CDR2 SVGAGI. The CDR3 region is CASSYSGAYNEQFF. The CDR3, as DNA: TGTGCCAGCAGTTATAGCGGGGCGTACAATGAGCAGTTCTTC.

A note on this clonotype: One end of the junction fails to match germline, which may point to a read error. This sequence joins TRBV5-1 and TRBJ2-5, with D tentatively TRBD2 (6 bases). CDR1 SGHRS and CDR2 YFSETQ come from the germline V gene. The CDR3 consists of 13 residues. The CDR3 DNA sequence: TGCGCCAGCAGTGGTCCGTGGGGGGAGATCCAGTACTTC. This codes for CASSGPWGEIQYF.

This clonotype was detected many times. The rearrangement joins TRBV20-1 to TRBJ1-5, with 10 positions matching TRBD1. CDR1 DFQATT and CDR2 SNEGSKA come from the germline V gene (reference sequence). CDR3 size: 14 residues. J was trimmed by 5 bases and V by 3 bases; bases with no gene match: 4. The CDR3 loop is CSASRDRGYQPQHF. The DNA for the CDR3 is TGCAGTGCTAGCCGGGACAGGGGTTATCAGCCCCAGCATTTT.

As concerns this clonotype: A single base is all that separates this from a far larger clone, so a read error is likely. The genes are TRBV7-9 and TRBJ1-6; D is unresolved. CDR1 is SEHNR and CDR2 is FQNEAQ in the germline V gene (reference sequence). V dropped 7 bases and J dropped 7 bases, with 14 bases sitting between them. The CDR3 has 14 residues. CDR3 in amino acids: CASMVSPPNSPLHF. In DNA form, the CDR3 reads TGTGCCAGCATGGTTTCACCGCCAAATTCACCCCTCCACTTT.

By its share, this clonotype is medium-sized. V is TRBV11-2 and J is TRBJ1-2, with D possibly being TRBD1 (5 bases). V was shortened by 7 bases and J by 3 bases, with 15 bases between the two germline ends. The germline V gene encodes CDR1 SGHAT and CDR2 FQNNGV. CDR3 length equals 14 residues. DNA for the CDR3: TGTGCCAGCACAGTAGGGCAGGGCGACTATGGCTACACCTTC. Its translation: CASTVGQGDYGYTF.

This clonotype occurred once. This sequence joins TRBV6-5 and TRBJ1-2; no reliable D call. Trimming shortened V by 2 bases and J by 8 bases, and 6 bases separated the two germline ends. From germline, CDR1 is MNHEY and CDR2 SVGAGI. The CDR3 extends over 11 amino acids. CDR3 sequence: CASSYGGGYTF. CDR3 sequence (DNA): TGTGCCAGCAGTTACGGTGGGGGCTACACCTTC.